Here is one T cell receptor (beta chain) with its context. Germline values: CDR1 SGHTA, CDR2 FQGNSA. CDR3 size: 14 residues. V was cut by 3 bases and J by 7 bases, with 12 bases left in between. Some clones are missing from TCRdb's copy, which holds only in-frame ones; the method was immunoSEQ multiplex PCR. The sample carries roughly 93,000 clones, about 90% recorded once. The data belong to a study of OX40 agonist ivuxolimab in advanced cancers. The sample here was CD4+ or CD8+ T cells sorted from blood, taken in a trial of the OX40 agonist ivuxolimab. V and J are TRBV7-2 and TRBJ2-2; D might be TRBD2 (5 bases). The receptor was isolated from an adult with an advanced solid tumor such as melanoma, head and neck, liver or kidney cancer. This CDR3 is CASSFGSVFGELFF. The DNA of the CDR3 is TGTGCCAGCAGCTTTGGGAGTGTATTCGGGGAGCTGTTTTTT. The complete variable domain, with remaining parts taken from reference TRBV7-2 and TRBJ2-2, reads GAGVSQSPSNKVTEKGKDVELRCDPISGHTALYWYRQSLGQGLEFLIYFQGNSAPDKSGLPSDRFSAERTGGSVSTLTIQRTQQEDSAVYLCASSFGSVFGELFFGEGSRLTVL.